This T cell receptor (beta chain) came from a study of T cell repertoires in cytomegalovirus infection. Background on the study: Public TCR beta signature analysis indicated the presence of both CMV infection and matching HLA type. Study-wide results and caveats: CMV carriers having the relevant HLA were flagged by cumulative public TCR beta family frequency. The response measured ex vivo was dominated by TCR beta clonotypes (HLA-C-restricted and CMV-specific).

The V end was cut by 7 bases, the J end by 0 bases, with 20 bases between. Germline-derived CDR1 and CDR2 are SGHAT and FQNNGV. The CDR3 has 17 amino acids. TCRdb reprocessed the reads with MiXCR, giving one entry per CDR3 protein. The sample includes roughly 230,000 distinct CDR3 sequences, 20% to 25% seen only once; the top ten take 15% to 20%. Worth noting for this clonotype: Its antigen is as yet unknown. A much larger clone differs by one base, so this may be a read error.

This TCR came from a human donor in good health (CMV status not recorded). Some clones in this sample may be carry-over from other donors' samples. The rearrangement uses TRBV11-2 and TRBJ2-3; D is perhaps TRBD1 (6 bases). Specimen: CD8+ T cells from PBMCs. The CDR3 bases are TGTGCCAGCACCCAAGGGCCTAGCAGGGGTAGCACAGATACGCAGTATTTT. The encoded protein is CASTQGPSRGSTDTQYF.